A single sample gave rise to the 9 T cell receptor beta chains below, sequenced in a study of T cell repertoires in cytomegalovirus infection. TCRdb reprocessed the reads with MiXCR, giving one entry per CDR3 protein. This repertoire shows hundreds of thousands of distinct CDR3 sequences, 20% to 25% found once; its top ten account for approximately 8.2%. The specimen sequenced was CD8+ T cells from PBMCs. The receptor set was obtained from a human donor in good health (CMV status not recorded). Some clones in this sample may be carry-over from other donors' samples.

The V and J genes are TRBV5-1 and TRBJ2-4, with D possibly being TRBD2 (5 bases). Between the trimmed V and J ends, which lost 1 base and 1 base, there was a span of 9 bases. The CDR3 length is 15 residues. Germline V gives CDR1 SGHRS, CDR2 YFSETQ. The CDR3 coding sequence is TGCGCCAGCAGCTTGCCCTGGGAGGCCAAAAACATTCAGTACTTC. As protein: CASSLPWEAKNIQYF.

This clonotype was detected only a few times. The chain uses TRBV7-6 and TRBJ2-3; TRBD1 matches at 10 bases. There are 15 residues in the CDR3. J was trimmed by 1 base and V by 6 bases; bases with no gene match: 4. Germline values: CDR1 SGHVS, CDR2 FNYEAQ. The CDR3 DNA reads TGTGCCAGCAGTCAGACAGGGGGCGGCACAGATACGCAGTATTTT. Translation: CASSQTGGGTDTQYF.

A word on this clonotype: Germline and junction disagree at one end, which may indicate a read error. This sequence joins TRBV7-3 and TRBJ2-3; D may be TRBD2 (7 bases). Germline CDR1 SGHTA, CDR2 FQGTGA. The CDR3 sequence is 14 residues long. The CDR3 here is CASSFQGRADMQYF. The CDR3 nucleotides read TGTGCCAGCAGCTTCCAGGGGAGGGCAGATATGCAGTATTTT.

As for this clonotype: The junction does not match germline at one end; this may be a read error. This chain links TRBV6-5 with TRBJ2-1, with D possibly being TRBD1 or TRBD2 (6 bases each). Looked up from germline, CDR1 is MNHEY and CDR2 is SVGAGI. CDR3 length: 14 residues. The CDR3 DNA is TGTGCCAACAGTCCCGGGGGCGCCTACAATGAGCAGTTCTTC. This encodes CANSPGGAYNEQFF.

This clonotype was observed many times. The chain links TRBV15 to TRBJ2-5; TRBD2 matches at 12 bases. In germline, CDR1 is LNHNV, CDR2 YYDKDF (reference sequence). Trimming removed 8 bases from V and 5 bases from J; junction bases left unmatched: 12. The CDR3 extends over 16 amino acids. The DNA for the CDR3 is TGTGCCACCCGGACGGGACTAGCGGGCCTAGGGGAGACCCAGTACTTC. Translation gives CATRTGLAGLGETQYF.

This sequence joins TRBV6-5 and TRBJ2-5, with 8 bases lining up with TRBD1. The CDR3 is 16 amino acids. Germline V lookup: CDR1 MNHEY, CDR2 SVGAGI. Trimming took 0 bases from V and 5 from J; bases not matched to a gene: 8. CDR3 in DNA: TGTGCCAGCAGTTACTCGACGGTCAGGGGGCTGGAGACCCAGTACTTC. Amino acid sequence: CASSYSTVRGLETQYF.

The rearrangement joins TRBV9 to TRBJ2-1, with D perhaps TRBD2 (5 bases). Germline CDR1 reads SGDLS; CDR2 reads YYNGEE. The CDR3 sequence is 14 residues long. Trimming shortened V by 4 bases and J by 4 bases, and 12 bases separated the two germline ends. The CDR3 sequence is CASSPWEQYNEQFF. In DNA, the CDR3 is TGTGCCAGCAGCCCGTGGGAGCAGTACAATGAGCAGTTCTTC.

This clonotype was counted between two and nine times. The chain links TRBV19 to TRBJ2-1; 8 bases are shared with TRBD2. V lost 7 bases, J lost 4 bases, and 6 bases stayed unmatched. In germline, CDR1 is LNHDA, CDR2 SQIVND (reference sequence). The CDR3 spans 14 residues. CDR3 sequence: CASKSGGSYNEQFF. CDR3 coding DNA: TGTGCCAGTAAAAGCGGGGGTTCTTACAATGAGCAGTTCTTC.

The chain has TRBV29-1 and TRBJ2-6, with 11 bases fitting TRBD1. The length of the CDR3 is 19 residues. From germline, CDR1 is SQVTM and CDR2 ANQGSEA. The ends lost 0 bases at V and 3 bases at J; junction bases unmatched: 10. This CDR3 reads CSVEDFAGQGAFGANVLTF. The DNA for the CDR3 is TGCAGCGTTGAAGATTTCGCAGGACAGGGGGCGTTTGGGGCCAACGTCCTGACTTTC.